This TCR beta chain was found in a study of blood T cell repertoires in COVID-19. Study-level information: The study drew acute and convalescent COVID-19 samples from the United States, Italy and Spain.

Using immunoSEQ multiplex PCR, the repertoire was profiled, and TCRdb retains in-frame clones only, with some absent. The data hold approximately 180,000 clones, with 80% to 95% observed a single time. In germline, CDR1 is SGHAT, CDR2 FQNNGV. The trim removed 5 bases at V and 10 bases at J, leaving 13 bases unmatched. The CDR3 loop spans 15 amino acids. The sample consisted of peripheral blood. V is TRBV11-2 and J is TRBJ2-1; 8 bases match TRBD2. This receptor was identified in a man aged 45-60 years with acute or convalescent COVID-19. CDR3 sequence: CASSPGLAGLGEQFF. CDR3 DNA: TGTGCCAGCAGCCCCGGTTTAGCGGGGTTGGGCGAGCAGTTCTTC.